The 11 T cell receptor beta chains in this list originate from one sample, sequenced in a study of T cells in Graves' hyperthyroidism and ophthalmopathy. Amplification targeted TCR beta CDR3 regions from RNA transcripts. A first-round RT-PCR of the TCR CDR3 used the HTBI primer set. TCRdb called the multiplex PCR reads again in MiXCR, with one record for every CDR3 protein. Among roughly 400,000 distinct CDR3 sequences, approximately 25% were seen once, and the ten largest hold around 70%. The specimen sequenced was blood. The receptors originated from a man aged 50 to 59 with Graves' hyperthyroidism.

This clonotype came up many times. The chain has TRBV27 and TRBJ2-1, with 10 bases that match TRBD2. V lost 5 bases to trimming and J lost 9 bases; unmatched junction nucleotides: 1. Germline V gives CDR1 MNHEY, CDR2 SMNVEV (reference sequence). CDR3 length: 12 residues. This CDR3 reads CASSPSGSEQFF. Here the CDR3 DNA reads TGTGCCAGCAGTCCTAGCGGGAGTGAGCAGTTCTTC.

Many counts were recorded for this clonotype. The CDR3 DNA reads as TGTGCCAGCAGTGACAGGGGGCGAACTGAAGCTTTCTTT. It translates to CASSDRGRTEAFF. The chain recombines TRBV6-1 with TRBJ1-1; 8 bases are shared with TRBD1. CDR1 and CDR2 (germline): MNHNS, SASEGT. V lost 3 bases and J lost 5; bases outside the gene matches: 2. The CDR3 runs 13 residues.

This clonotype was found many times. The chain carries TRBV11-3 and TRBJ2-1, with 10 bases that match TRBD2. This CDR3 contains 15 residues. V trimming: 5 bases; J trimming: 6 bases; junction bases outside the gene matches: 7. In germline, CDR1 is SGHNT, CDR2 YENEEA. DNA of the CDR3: TGTGCCAGCAGCCCGCTAGCGGGAGCCAGCAATGAGCAGTTCTTC. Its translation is CASSPLAGASNEQFF.

The CDR3 is CASSLAGYGNTIYF. The CDR3 DNA reads as TGCGCCAGCAGCTTAGCAGGGTACGGAAACACCATATATTTT. The chain recombines TRBV5-1 with TRBJ1-3, with D possibly matching TRBD1 (5 bases). Germline V lookup: CDR1 SGHRS, CDR2 YFSETQ. V was shortened by 2 bases and J by 4 bases, with 10 bases between the two germline ends. This CDR3 is built from 14 residues. Full variable domain (outside the CDR3, taken from reference TRBV5-1 and TRBJ1-3): KAGVTQTPRYLIKTRGQQVTLSCSPISGHRSVSWYQQTPGQGLQFLFEYFSETQRNKGNFPGRFSGRQFSNSRSEMNVSTLELGDSALYLCASSLAGYGNTIYFGEGSWLTVV.

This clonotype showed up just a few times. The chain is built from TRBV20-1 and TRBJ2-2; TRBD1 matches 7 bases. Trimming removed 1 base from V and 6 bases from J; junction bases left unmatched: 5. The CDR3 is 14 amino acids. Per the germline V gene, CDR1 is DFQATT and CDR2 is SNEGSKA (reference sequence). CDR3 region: CSARANQGAGELFF. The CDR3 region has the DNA TGCAGTGCTAGAGCGAACCAGGGGGCCGGGGAGCTGTTTTTT.

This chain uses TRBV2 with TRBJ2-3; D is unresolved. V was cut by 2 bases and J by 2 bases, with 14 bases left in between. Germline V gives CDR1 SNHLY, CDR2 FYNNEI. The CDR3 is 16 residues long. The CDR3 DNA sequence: TGTGCCAGCAGTGAATGGCTCAACCCGATCACAGATACGCAGTATTTT. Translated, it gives CASSEWLNPITDTQYF.

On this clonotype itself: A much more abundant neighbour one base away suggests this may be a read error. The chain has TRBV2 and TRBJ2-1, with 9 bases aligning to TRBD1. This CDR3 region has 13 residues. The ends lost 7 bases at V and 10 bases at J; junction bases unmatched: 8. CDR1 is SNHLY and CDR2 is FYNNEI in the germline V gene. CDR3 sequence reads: CASIRGQGNEQFF. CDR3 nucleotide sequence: TGTGCCAGCATACGCGGACAGGGGAACGAGCAGTTCTTC.

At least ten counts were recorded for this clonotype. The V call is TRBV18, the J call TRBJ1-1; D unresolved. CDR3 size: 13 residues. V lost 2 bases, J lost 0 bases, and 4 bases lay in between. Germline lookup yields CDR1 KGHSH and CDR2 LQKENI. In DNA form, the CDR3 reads TGTGCCAGCTCACCAGTGATGAACACTGAAGCTTTCTTT. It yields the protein CASSPVMNTEAFF.

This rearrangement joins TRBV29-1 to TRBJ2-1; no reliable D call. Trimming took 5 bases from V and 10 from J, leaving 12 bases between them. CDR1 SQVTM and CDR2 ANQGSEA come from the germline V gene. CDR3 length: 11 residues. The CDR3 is CSVRLLFEQFF. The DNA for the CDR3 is TGCAGCGTTCGGTTGCTATTCGAGCAGTTCTTC.

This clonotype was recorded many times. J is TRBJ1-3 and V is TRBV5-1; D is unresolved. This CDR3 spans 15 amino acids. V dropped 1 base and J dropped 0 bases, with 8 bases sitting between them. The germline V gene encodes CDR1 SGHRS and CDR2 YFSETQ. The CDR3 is CASSLWGGSGNTIYF. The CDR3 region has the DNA TGCGCCAGCAGCTTGTGGGGAGGCTCTGGAAACACCATATATTTT.

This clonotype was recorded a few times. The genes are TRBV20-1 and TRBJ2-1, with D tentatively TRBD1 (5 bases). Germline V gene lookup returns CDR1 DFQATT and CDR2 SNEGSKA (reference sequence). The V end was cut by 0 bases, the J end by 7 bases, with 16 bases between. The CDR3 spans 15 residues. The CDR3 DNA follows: TGCAGTGCTAGAGATCCTGGGGCAGTATCTAATGAGCAGTTCTTC. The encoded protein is CSARDPGAVSNEQFF.